Presented here are 20 T cell receptor beta chains from one specimen sequenced in a study of blood T cell repertoires in COVID-19 (dated by TCRdb to 2018 to 2021). The library was generated by the immunoSEQ multiplex PCR assay. What TCRdb holds here is the immuneACCESS table cut down to in-frame rearrangements. Part of the clones is not present; checked against another copy, under half of the missing clones reflect an unresolved V gene, and the others are unexplained. The sample table records about 210,000 clones; approximately 75% of these occur just once. In total, the top ten clones hold around 9% of the sample. The specimen sequenced was PBMCs or T cells enriched from blood (not recorded which). The receptor set was obtained from a man aged 35 to 55 who had recovered from COVID-19.

The chain couples TRBV30 to TRBJ2-7; 7 bases fit TRBD1. Germline-derived CDR1 and CDR2 are GTSNPN and SVGIG (reference sequence). This CDR3 contains 13 residues. Unmatched junction bases numbered 3, after V lost 2 bases and J lost 2 bases. The CDR3 region is CAWSQDRTYEQYF. Here the CDR3 DNA reads TGTGCCTGGAGTCAGGACAGGACCTACGAGCAGTACTTC.

The chain has TRBV5-1 and TRBJ1-4, with TRBD1 matching over 7 bases. The length of the CDR3 is 16 residues. Trimming took 0 bases from V and 0 from J; bases not matched to a gene: 2. CDR1 SGHRS and CDR2 YFSETQ come from the germline V gene. CDR3 bases: TGCGCCAGCAGCTTGGACGGACAGGCAACTAATGAAAAACTGTTTTTT. Protein sequence: CASSLDGQATNEKLFF.

J is TRBJ2-5 and V is TRBV12-3 or TRBV12-4; a weak D match, TRBD2 (6 bases). The CDR3 covers 11 residues. V was clipped by 8 bases and J by 4 bases, with 8 bases between them. The CDR3 sequence is CASAEGETQYF. The CDR3, as DNA: TGTGCCAGCGCGGAGGGAGAGACCCAGTACTTC.

The chain recombines TRBV30 with TRBJ1-3; D might be TRBD1 (6 bases). CDR1 is GTSNPN and CDR2 is SVGIG in the germline V gene (reference sequence). This CDR3 spans 15 amino acids. The germline V and J ends were trimmed by 5 bases and 0 bases, with 14 bases remaining between them. CDR3 in amino acids: CAWSTGVFSGNTIYF. Here the CDR3 DNA reads TGTGCCTGGTCGACAGGAGTCTTCTCTGGAAACACCATATATTTT.

V and J are TRBV2 and TRBJ2-7; TRBD1 matches at 7 bases. With 5 bases clipped from V and 6 bases from J, the junction kept 13 bases outside the gene matches. CDR1 and CDR2 from the germline V gene are SNHLY and FYNNEI. The CDR3 runs 15 residues. The CDR3 loop reads CASSPVGGINGEQYF. CDR3 nucleotide sequence: TGTGCCAGCAGTCCCGTAGGGGGCATCAACGGCGAGCAGTACTTC. The full variable domain, in which reference TRBV2 and TRBJ2-7 provide the parts outside the CDR3, is EPEVTQTPSHQVTQMGQEVILRCVPISNHLYFYWYRQILGQKVEFLVSFYNNEISEKSEIFDDQFSVERPDGSNFTLKIRSTKLEDSAMYFCASSPVGGINGEQYFGPGTRLTVT.

This clone was observed a handful of times. The chain joins TRBV30 to TRBJ2-1; TRBD2 agrees at 9 bases. V lost 5 bases and J lost 3; bases outside the gene matches: 11. The CDR3 totals 16 residues. Germline CDR1 GTSNPN, CDR2 SVGIG (reference sequence). CDR3 residues: CAWVPIAGADYNEQFF. CDR3 DNA sequence: TGTGCCTGGGTTCCGATAGCGGGAGCAGACTACAATGAGCAGTTCTTC.

The V call is TRBV6-5, the J call TRBJ2-3; 13 bases are a match to TRBD2. The V segment lost 4 bases and the J segment 4 bases; nucleotides outside the gene matches: 5. Looked up from germline, CDR1 is MNHEY and CDR2 is SVGAGI. The CDR3 runs to 16 residues. The CDR3 sequence: CASSSGTSGIPDTQYF. In nucleotides, the CDR3 is TGTGCCAGCAGTTCCGGGACTAGCGGGATCCCAGATACGCAGTATTTT.

The chain has TRBV29-1 and TRBJ1-2; D might be TRBD1 (6 bases). The CDR3 extends over 13 amino acids. CDR1 and CDR2 from the germline V gene are SQVTM and ANQGSEA. Trimming cost V 5 bases and J 1 base, with 11 bases left between them. The CDR3 loop is CSVSTGLNYGYTF. The CDR3, as DNA: TGCAGCGTTAGCACAGGGCTTAACTATGGCTACACCTTC.

By share, this clone counts as medium-sized. V is TRBV6-1 and J is TRBJ2-2; D is perhaps TRBD1 (6 bases). The CDR3 extends over 16 amino acids. With 3 bases removed from V and 1 base from J, the gap between germline ends came to 12 bases. Germline values: CDR1 MNHNS, CDR2 SASEGT. CDR3 sequence reads: CASSDLDRWNTGELFF. In DNA, the CDR3 is TGTGCCAGCAGTGACTTGGACAGATGGAACACCGGGGAGCTGTTTTTT.

The chain is built from TRBV18 and TRBJ1-4, with a weak D call TRBD1 (6 bases). CDR1 and CDR2 from the germline V gene are KGHSH and LQKENI. The CDR3 extends over 15 amino acids. V lost 4 bases and J lost 4, with 13 bases in between. The CDR3 reads CASSQRQAINEKLFF. The CDR3 coding sequence is TGTGCCAGCTCACAGAGACAGGCGATTAATGAAAAACTGTTTTTT.

V gene TRBV10-3 combines with J gene TRBJ1-2, with D possibly matching TRBD1 (6 bases). Trimming left V 2 bases short and J 1 base short, with 8 bases between. The CDR3 totals 14 residues. Germline CDR1 is ENHRY and CDR2 is SYGVKD. CDR3 amino acids: CAISEQDSNYGYTF. In DNA, the CDR3 is TGTGCCATCAGTGAGCAGGACAGTAACTATGGCTACACCTTC.

This clone was seen only a few times. J is TRBJ2-1 and V is TRBV5-4, with D possibly TRBD1 on 5 matching bases. The CDR3 runs to 15 residues. Looked up from germline, CDR1 is SGHNT and CDR2 is YYREEE (reference sequence). The germline V and J ends were trimmed by 5 bases and 4 bases, with 16 bases remaining between them. CDR3 sequence: CASRDTGSGYNEQFF. The DNA of the CDR3 is TGTGCCAGCAGGGACACAGGCTCCGGGTACAATGAGCAGTTCTTC.

V is TRBV9 and J is TRBJ1-1; D uncertain. V lost 3 bases, J lost 2 bases, and 8 bases lay in between. The CDR3 loop spans 13 amino acids. CDR1 SGDLS and CDR2 YYNGEE come from the germline V gene. DNA of the CDR3: TGTGCCAGCAGCGAGACAACAAACACTGAAGCTTTCTTT. Protein sequence: CASSETTNTEAFF.

The V call is TRBV6-5, the J call TRBJ2-7; D is perhaps TRBD1 (5 bases). Germline V gives CDR1 MNHEY, CDR2 SVGAGI. The CDR3 has 14 residues. V lost 0 bases and J 2 bases, leaving 8 bases between the germline ends. This CDR3 is CASSYSPDTYEQYF. CDR3 bases: TGTGCCAGCAGTTACTCGCCGGACACCTACGAGCAGTACTTC.

The chain joins TRBV5-1 to TRBJ1-2; D not certain. V was trimmed by 4 bases and J by 3 bases, leaving 13 bases between them. The germline gives CDR1 SGHRS, CDR2 YFSETQ. This CDR3 has 14 amino acids. CDR3 residues: CASSLSGGDYGYTF. CDR3 DNA: TGCGCCAGCAGCCTCAGTGGCGGGGACTATGGCTACACCTTC.

J is TRBJ2-1 and V is TRBV6-6, with TRBD2 as a possible D gene (7 bases). CDR1 and CDR2 (germline): MNHNY, SVGAGI (reference sequence). The CDR3 has 15 amino acids. The germline V and J ends were trimmed by 4 bases and 9 bases, with 19 bases remaining between them. In nucleotides, the CDR3 is TGTGCCAGCAGTTCCACCATTTCGGGGGGCGGTGAGCAGTTCTTC. This sequence encodes CASSSTISGGGEQFF.

This sequence joins TRBV14 and TRBJ2-1; 8 bases are a match to TRBD2. V lost 4 bases and J lost 0; bases outside the gene matches: 2. CDR1 is SGHDN and CDR2 is FVKESK in the germline V gene. This CDR3 has 15 residues. DNA for the CDR3: TGTGCCAGCAGCCTAAGCGGGAGCTCCTACAATGAGCAGTTCTTC. It is translated as CASSLSGSSYNEQFF.

This rearrangement joins TRBV11-3 to TRBJ2-7, with 7 positions matching TRBD2. The CDR3 is 12 amino acids. Germline values: CDR1 SGHNT, CDR2 YENEEA. Losses at the gene ends were 3 bases for V and 5 bases for J; bases not matched to a gene: 1. The CDR3 coding sequence is TGTGCCAGCAGCTTTGGACTAGACGAGCAGTACTTC. Translated, it gives CASSFGLDEQYF.

The CDR3 sequence is CASSTIFPKGNSPLHF. CDR3 coding DNA: TGTGCCAGCAGTACCATATTTCCTAAGGGGAATTCACCCCTCCACTTT. V gene TRBV2 combines with J gene TRBJ1-6, with a weak D call TRBD1 (5 bases). In germline, CDR1 is SNHLY, CDR2 FYNNEI. CDR3 length: 16 amino acids. V was clipped by 5 bases and J by 7 bases, with 18 bases between them.

The rearrangement links TRBV5-5 to TRBJ1-2; possibly TRBD1 for D (5 bases). CDR1 is SGHKS, CDR2 YYEKEE, per germline (reference sequence). V shed 3 bases and J shed 8 bases, with 20 bases lying between them. The CDR3 has 15 amino acids. The chain's CDR3 is CASSSAVDISSGYTF. Here the CDR3 DNA reads TGTGCCAGCAGCTCGGCCGTGGACATCTCCTCCGGCTACACCTTC.